One sample yielded the 10 T cell receptor beta chains listed below, sequenced in a study of T-cell memory formation after mild COVID-19. TCRdb called the 5' RACE reads again in MiXCR, with one record for every CDR3 protein. Among approximately 52,000 distinct CDR3 sequences listed, 9.3% were seen once. Sequencing was performed on PBMCs or a T cell subset sorted from them (not recorded which). The receptor set was obtained from an adult woman who had mild COVID-19 (a few samples of this study predate the infection). Cell type and time point are not known.

This clonotype was seen repeatedly, ten times or more. The chain couples TRBV2 to TRBJ2-7, with unresolved D. V lost 2 bases to trimming and J lost 3 bases, with 5 bases between them. The V gene's germline CDR1 is SNHLY and CDR2 FYNNEI. The CDR3 totals 12 residues. CDR3 DNA sequence: TGTGCCAGCAGTGAAAGGGACTACGAGCAGTACTTC. This gives the protein CASSERDYEQYF.

This clonotype was observed a few times. The chain carries TRBV5-1 and TRBJ2-3; D remains unclear. The CDR3 runs to 16 residues. Germline CDR1 is SGHRS and CDR2 is YFSETQ. The V end lost 4 bases, the J end lost 0 bases, and 15 bases lay between the germline ends. The CDR3 sequence is CASSDVPGSSTDTQYF. The CDR3 nucleotides read TGCGCCAGCAGCGACGTCCCGGGCTCTAGCACAGATACGCAGTATTTT.

This clonotype was detected only a few times. The rearrangement links TRBV5-1 to TRBJ2-2; D is unclear. The germline CDR1 and CDR2 sequences are SGHRS and YFSETQ. The CDR3 is made up of 14 amino acids. V gave up 0 bases and J gave up 2 bases, with 5 bases separating them. CDR3 in DNA: TGCGCCAGCAGCTTGGCCTCAAACACCGGGGAGCTGTTTTTT. It codes for CASSLASNTGELFF.

The rearrangement joins TRBV12-3 or TRBV12-4 to TRBJ2-1; TRBD2 aligns across 8 bases. The CDR3 is 16 amino acids. J lost 5 bases, V lost 5 bases, and 11 bases had no gene match. CDR3 in DNA: TGTGCCAGCAGTCCCGGTAGCGGGGCGCGTGACAATGAGCAGTTCTTC. Translating gives CASSPGSGARDNEQFF.

The gene calls are TRBV20-1 and TRBJ2-1; D may be TRBD1 or TRBD2 (6 bases each). Trimming pared 6 bases from V and 9 bases from J, leaving 21 bases between. This CDR3 region has 14 residues. CDR1 and CDR2 (germline): DFQATT, SNEGSKA (reference sequence). The CDR3 sequence: CSAPVGGLRIEQFF. The DNA for the CDR3 is TGCAGTGCCCCTGTGGGGGGCCTGAGAATTGAGCAGTTCTTC.

In regard to this clonotype: A single base separates this from a much larger clone, so it may be a read error. This chain uses TRBV6-1 with TRBJ1-1; no definite D call. The CDR3 extends over 13 amino acids. Germline CDR1 and CDR2: MNHNS and SASEGT. The CDR3: CDSSHELNTEAFF. For the CDR3, the DNA is TGTGACAGCAGCCACGAGCTAAACACTGAAGCTTTCTTT.

The V and J genes are TRBV19 and TRBJ2-7, with D tentatively TRBD2 (5 bases). Germline CDR1 reads LNHDA; CDR2 reads SQIVND (reference sequence). The CDR3 is 13 residues long. The ends were cut back, 3 bases at V and 4 bases at J, with 10 bases in the middle. In DNA, the CDR3 is TGTGCCAGTAGTATCGGGGTTATTTACGAGCAGTACTTC. It specifies CASSIGVIYEQYF.

This clonotype came up a few times. The V gene is TRBV25-1, the J gene TRBJ2-6; tentative D call: TRBD2 (5 bases). This CDR3 spans 16 amino acids. The germline V gene encodes CDR1 MGHDK and CDR2 SYGVNS. V gave up 3 bases and J gave up 0 bases, with 9 bases separating them. The CDR3 DNA is TGTGCCAGCAGTGACGGGGTACTCTCTGGGGCCAACGTCCTGACTTTC. Protein: CASSDGVLSGANVLTF.

By sample fraction, this clonotype is medium-sized. The chain joins TRBV7-6 to TRBJ2-5, with 7 bases that match TRBD1. The CDR3 is 13 amino acids. Trimming removed 7 bases from V and 3 bases from J; junction bases left unmatched: 5. Germline values: CDR1 SGHVS, CDR2 FNYEAQ. The CDR3 loop reads CASTRQGKETQYF. In DNA, the CDR3 is TGTGCCAGCACCCGACAGGGAAAAGAGACCCAGTACTTC.

The CDR3 DNA reads as TGTGCCTCCCAGCCTCAGGGGGCAGATACGCAGTATTTT. This sequence encodes CASQPQGADTQYF. This chain connects TRBV10-3 to TRBJ2-3; TRBD1 matches at 7 bases. The V segment lost 11 bases and the J segment 4 bases; nucleotides outside the gene matches: 9. The CDR3 consists of 13 residues. Germline loops: CDR1 ENHRY, CDR2 SYGVKD.